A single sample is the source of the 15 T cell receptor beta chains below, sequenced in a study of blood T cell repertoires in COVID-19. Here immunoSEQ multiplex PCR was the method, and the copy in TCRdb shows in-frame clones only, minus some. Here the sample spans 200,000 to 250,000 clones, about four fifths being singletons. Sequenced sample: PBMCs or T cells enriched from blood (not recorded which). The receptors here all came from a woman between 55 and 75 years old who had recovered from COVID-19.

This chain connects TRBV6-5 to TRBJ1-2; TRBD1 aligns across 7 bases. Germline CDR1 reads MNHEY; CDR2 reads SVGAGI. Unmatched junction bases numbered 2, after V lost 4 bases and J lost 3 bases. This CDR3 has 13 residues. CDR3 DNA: TGTGCCAGCAGTTCAACAGGGGACTATGGCTACACCTTC. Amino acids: CASSSTGDYGYTF.

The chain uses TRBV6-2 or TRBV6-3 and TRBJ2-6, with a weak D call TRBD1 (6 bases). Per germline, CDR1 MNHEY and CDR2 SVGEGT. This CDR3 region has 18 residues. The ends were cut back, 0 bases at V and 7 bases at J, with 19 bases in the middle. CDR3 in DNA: TGTGCCAGCAGTTACTCGACAGGCACCCTAATAGGTGCCAACGTCCTGACTTTC. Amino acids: CASSYSTGTLIGANVLTF.

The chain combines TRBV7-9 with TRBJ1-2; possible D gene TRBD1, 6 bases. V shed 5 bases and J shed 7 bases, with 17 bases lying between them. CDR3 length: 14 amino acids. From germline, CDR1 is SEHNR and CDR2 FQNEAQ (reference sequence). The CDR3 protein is CASSNEGGGIGYTF. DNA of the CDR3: TGTGCCAGCAGCAATGAGGGTGGGGGCATTGGCTACACCTTC.

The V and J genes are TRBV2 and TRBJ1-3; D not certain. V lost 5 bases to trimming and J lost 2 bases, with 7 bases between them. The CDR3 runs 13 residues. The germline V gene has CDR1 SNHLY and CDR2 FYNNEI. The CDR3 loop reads CASSSTAGNTIYF. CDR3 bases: TGTGCCAGCAGTTCCACAGCTGGAAACACCATATATTTT. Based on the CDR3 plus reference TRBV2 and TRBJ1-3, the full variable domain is EPEVTQTPSHQVTQMGQEVILRCVPISNHLYFYWYRQILGQKVEFLVSFYNNEISEKSEIFDDQFSVERPDGSNFTLKIRSTKLEDSAMYFCASSSTAGNTIYFGEGSWLTVV.

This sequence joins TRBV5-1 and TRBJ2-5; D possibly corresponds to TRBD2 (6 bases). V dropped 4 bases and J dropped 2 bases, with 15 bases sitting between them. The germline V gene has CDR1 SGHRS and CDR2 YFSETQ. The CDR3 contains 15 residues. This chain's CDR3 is CASSPVGTLQETQYF. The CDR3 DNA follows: TGCGCCAGCAGCCCGGTTGGGACTCTGCAAGAGACCCAGTACTTC. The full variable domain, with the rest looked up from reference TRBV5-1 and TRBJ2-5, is KAGVTQTPRYLIKTRGQQVTLSCSPISGHRSVSWYQQTPGQGLQFLFEYFSETQRNKGNFPGRFSGRQFSNSRSEMNVSTLELGDSALYLCASSPVGTLQETQYFGPGTRLLVL.

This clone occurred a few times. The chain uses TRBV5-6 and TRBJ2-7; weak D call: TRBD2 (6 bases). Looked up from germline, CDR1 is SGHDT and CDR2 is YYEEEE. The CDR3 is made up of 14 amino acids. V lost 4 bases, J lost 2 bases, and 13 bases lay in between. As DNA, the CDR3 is TGTGCCAGCAGCCCGGCGGGACGGACCTACGAGCAGTACTTC. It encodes CASSPAGRTYEQYF. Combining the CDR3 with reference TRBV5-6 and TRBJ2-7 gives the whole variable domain DAGVTQSPTHLIKTRGQQVTLRCSPKSGHDTVSWYQQALGQGPQFIFQYYEEEERQRGNFPDRFSGHQFPNYSSELNVNALLLGDSALYLCASSPAGRTYEQYFGPGTRLTVT.

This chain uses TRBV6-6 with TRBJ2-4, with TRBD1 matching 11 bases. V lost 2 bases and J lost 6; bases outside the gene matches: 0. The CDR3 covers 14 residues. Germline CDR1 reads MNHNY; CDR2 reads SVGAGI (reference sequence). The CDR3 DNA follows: TGTGCCAGCAGTTACGGGACAGGGGGAAACATTCAGTACTTC. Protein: CASSYGTGGNIQYF.

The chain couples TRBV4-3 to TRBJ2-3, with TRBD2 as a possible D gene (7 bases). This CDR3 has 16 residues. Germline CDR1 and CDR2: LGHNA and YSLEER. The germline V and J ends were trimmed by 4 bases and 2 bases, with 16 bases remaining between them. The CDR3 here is CASSPTAGAHTDTQYF. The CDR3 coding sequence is TGCGCCAGCAGCCCAACCGCGGGGGCGCACACAGATACGCAGTATTTT.

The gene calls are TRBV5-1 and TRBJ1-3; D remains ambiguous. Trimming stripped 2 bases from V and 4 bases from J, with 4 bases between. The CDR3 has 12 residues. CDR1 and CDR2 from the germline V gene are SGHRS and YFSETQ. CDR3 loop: CASSFSGNTIYF. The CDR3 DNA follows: TGCGCCAGCAGCTTCTCCGGAAACACCATATATTTT. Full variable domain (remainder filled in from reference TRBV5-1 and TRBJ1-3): KAGVTQTPRYLIKTRGQQVTLSCSPISGHRSVSWYQQTPGQGLQFLFEYFSETQRNKGNFPGRFSGRQFSNSRSEMNVSTLELGDSALYLCASSFSGNTIYFGEGSWLTVV.

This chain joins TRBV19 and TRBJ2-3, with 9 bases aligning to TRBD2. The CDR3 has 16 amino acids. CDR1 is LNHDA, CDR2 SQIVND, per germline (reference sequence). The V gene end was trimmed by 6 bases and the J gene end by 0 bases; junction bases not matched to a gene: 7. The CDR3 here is CASSLSGGTSTDTQYF. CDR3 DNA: TGTGCCAGTAGCCTTAGCGGGGGTACTAGCACAGATACGCAGTATTTT.

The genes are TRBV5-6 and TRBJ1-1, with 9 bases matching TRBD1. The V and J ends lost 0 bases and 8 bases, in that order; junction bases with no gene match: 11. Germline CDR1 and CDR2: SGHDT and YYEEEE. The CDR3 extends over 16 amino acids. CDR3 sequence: CASSLAGWDRDREAFF. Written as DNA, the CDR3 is TGTGCCAGCAGCTTGGCAGGCTGGGACAGGGATCGCGAAGCTTTCTTT.

This CDR3 is CASSRTGTGASYEQYF. CDR3 in DNA: TGTGCCAGCAGTAGAACCGGGACAGGGGCCTCCTACGAGCAGTACTTC. The V gene is TRBV6-2 or TRBV6-3, the J gene TRBJ2-7; 10 bases line up with TRBD1. This CDR3 has 16 residues. V shed 5 bases, J shed 0 bases, and the junction held 7 bases outside the gene matches. CDR1 and CDR2 (germline): MNHEY, SVGEGT.

Here the CDR3 DNA reads TGCAGCGTTAAAATTCGAGCGGATACGCAGTATTTT. Translating it yields CSVKIRADTQYF. The chain combines TRBV29-1 with TRBJ2-3; D not resolved. V was cut by 5 bases and J by 6 bases, with 12 bases left in between. CDR1 and CDR2 (germline): SQVTM, ANQGSEA. CDR3 length equals 12 residues.

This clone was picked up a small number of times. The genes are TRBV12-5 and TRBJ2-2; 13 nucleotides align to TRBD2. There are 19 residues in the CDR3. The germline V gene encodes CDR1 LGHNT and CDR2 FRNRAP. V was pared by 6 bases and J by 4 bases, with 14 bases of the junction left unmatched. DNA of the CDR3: TGTGCTAGTGGCCGAACCCCAACTAGCGGGAGGGAGGTCACCGGGGAGCTGTTTTTT. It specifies CASGRTPTSGREVTGELFF.

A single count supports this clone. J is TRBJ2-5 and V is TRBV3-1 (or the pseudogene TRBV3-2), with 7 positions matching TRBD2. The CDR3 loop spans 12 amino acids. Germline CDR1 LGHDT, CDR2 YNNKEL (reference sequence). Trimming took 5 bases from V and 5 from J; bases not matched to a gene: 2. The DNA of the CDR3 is TGTGCCAGCAGCTTCGGGGGGGAGACCCAGTACTTC. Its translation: CASSFGGETQYF.